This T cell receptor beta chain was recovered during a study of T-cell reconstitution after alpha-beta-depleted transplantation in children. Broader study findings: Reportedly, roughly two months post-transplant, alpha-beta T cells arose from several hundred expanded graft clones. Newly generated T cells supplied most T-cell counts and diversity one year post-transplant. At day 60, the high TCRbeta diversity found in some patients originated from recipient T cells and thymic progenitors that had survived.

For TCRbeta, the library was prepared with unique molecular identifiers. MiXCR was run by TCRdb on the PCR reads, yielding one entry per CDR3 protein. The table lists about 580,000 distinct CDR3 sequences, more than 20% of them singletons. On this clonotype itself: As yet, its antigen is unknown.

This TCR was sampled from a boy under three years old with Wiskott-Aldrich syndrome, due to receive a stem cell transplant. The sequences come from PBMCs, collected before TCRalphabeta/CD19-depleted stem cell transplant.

The CDR3 loop is CSVDGRGRNEQFF. In DNA form, the CDR3 reads TGCAGCGTTGACGGCAGGGGGCGAAATGAGCAGTTCTTC. The chain combines TRBV29-1 with TRBJ2-1; the match to TRBD1 covers 8 bases. The CDR3 consists of 13 residues. The ends lost 3 bases at V and 7 bases at J; junction bases unmatched: 5. In germline, CDR1 is SQVTM, CDR2 ANQGSEA.